The 8 T cell receptor beta chains reported below all come from one sample, sequenced in a study of beta chain features in type 1 diabetes. Expressed TCRB transcripts got sequenced, as all isolated RNA was reverse transcribed. The repertoire was sequenced with immunoSEQ multiplex PCR; TCRdb's copy has only in-frame clones and lacks some. The repertoire holds more than 300,000 clones, with about 10% as singletons. The antigens for these receptors are not known. Study-level results: In all four CD4+ subsets, TCRB CDR3 length was significantly, moderately reduced in type 1 diabetes.

Material for sequencing was central memory CD4+ T cells from blood. Receptors were obtained from a man aged 25 to 40 with type 1 diabetes.

Remarks on this clone: A far larger clone is only one base removed, so a read error is likely. The chain employs TRBV30 and TRBJ2-7; 9 bases are shared with TRBD1. The CDR3 sequence is 13 residues long. Germline V lookup: CDR1 GTSNPN, CDR2 SVGIG (reference sequence). V lost 5 bases and J lost 4; bases outside the gene matches: 6. CDR3 region: CAWGGQGVYEQYF. The CDR3 nucleotides read TGTGCCTGGGGGGGACAGGGCGTTTACGAGCAGTACTTC.

This clone was picked up many times. The chain uses TRBV14 and TRBJ2-1, with D possibly matching TRBD1 (6 bases). V lost 3 bases to trimming and J lost 12 bases, with 18 bases between them. This CDR3 is 14 amino acids long. CDR1 is SGHDN, CDR2 FVKESK, per germline. The CDR3 DNA follows: TGTGCCAGCAGCCATACAGGGCCTCAATCTGGGCAGTTCTTC. Its protein is CASSHTGPQSGQFF.

The chain employs TRBV28 and TRBJ2-5, with TRBD2 matching 8 bases. Germline CDR1 reads MDHEN; CDR2 reads SYDVKM. V shed 7 bases and J 7 bases; nucleotides not matched to a gene: 11. The CDR3 length is 14 residues. The CDR3 DNA is TGTGCCAGCACTCAAACTAGCGGAGGGGGGACCCAGTACTTC. Protein: CASTQTSGGGTQYF.

This clone was counted ten times or more. The chain employs TRBV10-3 and TRBJ1-1, with D perhaps TRBD1 (6 bases). The V and J ends lost 9 bases and 1 base respectively, with 12 bases between them. In germline, CDR1 is ENHRY, CDR2 SYGVKD. CDR3 length equals 13 residues. Written as DNA, the CDR3 is TGTGCCATTCAGGGGAAGGAGAACACTGAAGCTTTCTTT. It translates to CAIQGKENTEAFF.

This clone was detected ten times or more. The rearrangement joins TRBV5-1 to TRBJ2-6, with 10 nucleotides matching TRBD1. This CDR3 has 17 amino acids. With V trimmed by 0 bases and J by 5 bases, 5 bases remained unmatched. The germline V gene encodes CDR1 SGHRS and CDR2 YFSETQ. The CDR3 sequence is CASSLAGTGAWANVLTF. In DNA, the CDR3 is TGCGCCAGCAGCTTGGCCGGGACAGGGGCCTGGGCCAACGTCCTGACTTTC.

On this clone: The sample has other DNA sequences that encode this CDR3 too. The chain couples TRBV28 to TRBJ2-7, with TRBD1 identical over 9 bases. Germline V lookup: CDR1 MDHEN, CDR2 SYDVKM. CDR3 length: 12 residues. Unmatched junction bases numbered 3, after V lost 6 bases and J lost 6 bases. CDR3 amino acids: CASRTGGGEQYF. The DNA for the CDR3 is TGTGCCAGCAGGACAGGGGGAGGCGAGCAGTACTTC.

This clone has more than one count but fewer than ten. This chain uses TRBV2 with TRBJ1-2; 7 bases line up with TRBD1. The CDR3 consists of 12 residues. Per the germline V gene, CDR1 is SNHLY and CDR2 is FYNNEI. The junction had 5 bases not matched to a gene; V was cut back by 10 bases and J by 3 bases. The CDR3 coding sequence is TGTGCCATTCAGGGGGTTTACTATGGCTACACCTTC. This gives the protein CAIQGVYYGYTF.

To note about this clone: The sample carries other DNA sequences with the same CDR3. J is TRBJ2-5 and V is TRBV20-1; D unclear. The CDR3 spans 11 residues. Deletions cut 5 bases from V and 5 bases from J, with 9 bases between. The germline gives CDR1 DFQATT, CDR2 SNEGSKA (reference sequence). CDR3 nucleotides: TGCAGTGCTCTCCGAAGGGAGACCCAGTACTTC. Amino acids: CSALRRETQYF.